This entry is about one TCR beta chain. Its antigen is unidentified. CD4+ cells yielded CD45RA+ naive and CD45RA-negative memory subsets. The CDR3 has 16 amino acids. Germline values: CDR1 SEHNR, CDR2 FQNEAQ (reference sequence). The trim removed 4 bases at V and 2 bases at J, leaving 10 bases unmatched. These data originate in a study of shared clonotypes between healthy human individuals. Overall study results and limits: Naive CD4 clonotypes overlapped across a handful of donors at roughly 4.5%. The rarefaction results pointed to incomplete sorted-subset sequencing despite large depth.

Repertoires were generated with immunoSEQ multiplex PCR, while TCRdb's copy carries only in-frame clones and drops some. The table records more than 2 million clones, 95% of them present only once. Sequencing was done on a sample of naive CD4+ T cells sorted from blood. This sample's subset: CD45RA+ positively selected. This sequence was found in a man between 18 and 35 years old in good health. V usage is TRBV7-9 and J usage is TRBJ2-7; 8 nucleotides align to TRBD1. The CDR3: CASSYPDRAPTYEQYF. Here the CDR3 DNA reads TGTGCCAGCAGCTATCCGGACAGGGCACCTACCTACGAGCAGTACTTC.